The entry below gives a single T cell receptor (beta chain) sequence along with its context. What it binds is unknown. Here immunoSEQ multiplex PCR was the method, and the copy in TCRdb shows in-frame clones only, minus some. The repertoire holds 50,000 or so clones, with about 86% as singletons. The data stem from a study of PD-L1 blockade in urothelial cancer. Study summary: Blood analysis occurred 3 weeks (second dose) and 6 weeks after treatment start. Blood-derived samples held a median roughly 150,000 T cells. Study-level results: Sub-median blood TCR clonality before treatment predicted longer survival.

The time point denotes: pretreatment peripheral blood. Locally advanced or metastatic urothelial carcinoma affected all patients. Germline values: CDR1 MNHEY, CDR2 SMNVEV (reference sequence). The CDR3 is 14 amino acids. Trimming cost V 7 bases and J 1 base, with 13 bases left between them. This chain connects TRBV27 to TRBJ1-1; D gene unclear. This sample comprised PBMCs, obtained around atezolizumab (anti-PD-L1) treatment. This TCR was recovered from a man between 60 and 75 years old with urothelial cancer. CDR3 in DNA: TGTGCCAGCATCCTACTGGGGAGGAACACTGAAGCTTTCTTT. This gives the protein CASILLGRNTEAFF.